This TCR beta chain was retrieved from a study of blood T cell repertoires in COVID-19. Measured with immunoSEQ multiplex PCR; TCRdb has only the in-frame clones, and not every one. The sample has hundreds of thousands of clones; around 90% are singletons. The CDR3 extends over 14 amino acids. Germline CDR1 and CDR2: SNHLY and FYNNEI. V was pared by 6 bases and J by 5 bases, with 16 bases between. This sequence originates from a human donor in a cohort sampled during active COVID-19. V usage is TRBV2 and J usage is TRBJ2-5, with D perhaps matching TRBD2 (6 bases). Sequenced material: peripheral blood. This chain's CDR3 is CASRTTSNAETQYF. The CDR3 bases are TGTGCCAGCAGGACGACTAGTAATGCGGAGACCCAGTACTTC.